This TCR beta chain derives from a study of vaccination and CD4 T cells after COVID-19. For the study at large: Post-COVID draws followed diagnosis by a median approximately 100 days (range 35 to 161).

Regarding time point: late sampling 161 to 241 days after vaccination in a few convalescent patients. As for treatment: roughly nine-day PBMC culture with coronavirus spike peptide pools or control peptides (ViraFEST assay). Alongside around 10 IU/ml IL-2 and around 10 ug/ml peptide pools, PBMCs were cultured at a few million per well. Germline V CDR1 and CDR2: MNHEY, SVGAGI. This CDR3 has 13 residues. V gave up 2 bases and J gave up 7 bases, with 6 bases separating them. With the Oncomine TCR Beta short-read assay, DNA from cultured CD4+ T cells was sequenced. TCRdb re-derived calls from the PCR reads in MiXCR, one entry per CDR3 protein. This table holds about 20,000 distinct CDR3 sequences, approximately 44% found once. To note about this clonotype: Its antigen is unknown.

The material was CD4+ T cells from blood, cultured in vitro, obtained about 7 months after SARS-CoV-2 vaccination. The receptor was isolated from a human donor who had recovered from COVID-19. The chain combines TRBV6-5 with TRBJ1-6; the D is unclear. Here the CDR3 DNA reads TGTGCCAGCAGTTACGATCGGAATTCACCCCTCCACTTT. Protein: CASSYDRNSPLHF.